This T cell receptor (beta chain) was sequenced for a study of blood T cell repertoires in COVID-19. Study summary: The origin of the acute and convalescent COVID-19 samples was the United States, Italy and Spain. T cells, B-cell-depleted T cells, or PBMCs provided the cDNA or gDNA that served as material.

In the original analysis: Amplification with reference gene primers provided the estimates of nucleated cell counts. TCRdb's table, derived via immunoSEQ multiplex PCR, lists solely in-frame clones and lacks some. That table is the source of V, J and clone size, and D and trimming were worked out from the DNA. The sample has around 210,000 clones, approximately 87% seen once. This clone appeared a few times. Trimming took 8 bases from V and 1 from J; bases not matched to a gene: 3. The germline CDR1 and CDR2 sequences are SGHNT and YENEEA. The CDR3 sequence is 13 residues long. The sequence came from a woman in her seventies with acute or convalescent COVID-19. The source material was peripheral blood. The chain carries TRBV11-3 and TRBJ2-3; 7 bases match TRBD2. The CDR3 nucleotides read TGTGCCAGCGGAGCGGGGCGCACAGATACGCAGTATTTT. This encodes CASGAGRTDTQYF.